The clone carrying this T cell receptor beta chain has at least ten counts. Antigen specificity is unknown. The data are from a study of T cells in Graves' hyperthyroidism and ophthalmopathy. Unmatched junction bases numbered 4, after V lost 7 bases and J lost 2 bases. The germline gives CDR1 DFQATT, CDR2 SNEGSKA (reference sequence). The CDR3 loop spans 12 amino acids. Absent ophthalmopathy progression within 18 months defined stable Graves' hyperthyroidism. Patients between 18 and 65 years old had hyperthyroidism, newly diagnosed and lasting under 2 months. Thyroid ultrasound and orbital computed tomography, with clinical symptoms and serum thyroxine and TRAb, informed diagnoses. Study-wide points: Separating ophthalmopathy from stable hyperthyroidism was achieved by a 13 V-J model.

Researchers took RNA transcripts and amplified the TCR beta CDR3 regions from them. The HTBI primer set served for first-round RT-PCR of the TCR CDR3. TCRdb itself ran the multiplex PCR reads through MiXCR, one entry per CDR3 protein. The table has fewer than 550,000 distinct CDR3 sequences, 15% to 18% seen once. The chain has TRBV20-1 and TRBJ1-1; 7 positions agree with TRBD1. The sample comprised blood. The origin of this receptor is a woman younger than 35 with Graves' hyperthyroidism. The CDR3 loop is CSGRQGNTEAFF. The CDR3 coding sequence is TGCAGTGGCAGACAGGGAAACACTGAAGCTTTCTTT.